Each of the 10 T cell receptor beta chains below was sequenced from the same sample in a study of spatial heterogeneity in lung cancer. Time point noted: sample taken at primary tumor resection. These receptors' antigens are unknown. MiXCR was run by TCRdb on the 5' RACE reads, yielding one entry per CDR3 protein. The data hold tens of thousands of distinct CDR3 sequences, with approximately 6.5% observed a single time. Study-wide findings and caveats: Tumor mutation count correlated with how many alpha and beta TCRs expanded intratumorally.

Specimen: lung tumor tissue, collected at surgery. These receptors were obtained from a male donor with early-stage non-small cell lung cancer.

The CDR3 DNA sequence: TGCAGCGTCCAGTCAGGGGTGAACACCGGGGAGCTGTTTTTT. It translates to CSVQSGVNTGELFF. The chain carries TRBV29-1 and TRBJ2-2; possibly TRBD1 for D (6 bases). CDR3 length: 14 amino acids. Germline lookup yields CDR1 SQVTM and CDR2 ANQGSEA. V gave up 6 bases and J gave up 1 base, with 12 bases separating them.

The genes are TRBV18 and TRBJ2-1, with 11 bases lining up with TRBD2. J gave up 6 bases and V 3 bases, and 7 bases lay outside the gene matches. The CDR3 length is 16 residues. Germline V gives CDR1 KGHSH, CDR2 LQKENI. The CDR3 DNA sequence: TGTGCCAGCTCACCCCCCGGACTAGCGGGTTCCAATGAGCAGTTCTTC. Protein product: CASSPPGLAGSNEQFF.

In its sample, this clonotype was seen many times. The chain carries TRBV5-1 and TRBJ2-2; D is perhaps TRBD2 (6 bases). CDR1 is SGHRS, CDR2 YFSETQ, per germline. The germline V and J ends were trimmed by 5 bases and 0 bases, with 8 bases remaining between them. CDR3 length: 14 residues. The CDR3: CASREGPNTGELFF. As DNA, the CDR3 is TGCGCCAGCAGGGAGGGCCCGAACACCGGGGAGCTGTTTTTT.

The rearrangement uses TRBV28 and TRBJ1-5; the match to TRBD1 covers 7 bases. The V and J ends lost 3 bases and 3 bases, in that order; junction bases with no gene match: 2. Germline-derived CDR1 and CDR2 are MDHEN and SYDVKM. The CDR3 sequence is 14 residues long. The CDR3 region is CASSLTGFNQPQHF. Here the CDR3 DNA reads TGTGCCAGCAGTTTGACAGGGTTCAATCAGCCCCAGCATTTT. The full variable domain, rest sourced from reference TRBV28 and TRBJ1-5, is DVKVTQSSRYLVKRTGEKVFLECVQDMDHENMFWYRQDPGLGLRLIYFSYDVKMKEKGDIPEGYSVSREKKERFSLILESASTNQTSMYLCASSLTGFNQPQHFGDGTRLSIL.

At least ten counts were recorded for this clonotype. The J gene is TRBJ1-5, the V gene TRBV10-3, with D maybe TRBD1 (6 bases). Germline CDR1 reads ENHRY; CDR2 reads SYGVKD. The length of the CDR3 is 13 residues. The V end lost 2 bases, the J end lost 7 bases, and 9 bases lay between the germline ends. CDR3 in DNA: TGTGCCATCAGTGAGGACAGGAACCAGCCCCAGCATTTT. As protein: CAISEDRNQPQHF.

The J gene is TRBJ2-5, the V gene TRBV18, with D tentatively TRBD2 (6 bases). The V gene's germline CDR1 is KGHSH and CDR2 LQKENI. V was cut by 5 bases and J by 2 bases, with 12 bases left in between. The CDR3 length is 14 residues. This CDR3 is CASSSGLLQETQYF. In nucleotides, the CDR3 is TGTGCCAGCTCATCAGGACTATTACAAGAGACCCAGTACTTC.

Ten or more counts support this clonotype. The CDR3 protein is CASSPGLAGADTQYF. The CDR3 DNA reads TGTGCCAGCAGCCCCGGACTAGCGGGCGCAGATACGCAGTATTTT. The chain is built from TRBV7-3 and TRBJ2-3, with 11 bases lining up with TRBD2. Germline CDR1 reads SGHTA; CDR2 reads FQGTGA. The CDR3 spans 15 residues. Unmatched junction bases numbered 5, after V lost 5 bases and J lost 4 bases.

Details on this clonotype: Here the CDR3 omits its conserved ending phenylalanine or tryptophan, so a read error is the likely source. The chain is built from TRBV2 and TRBJ2-3; 7 bases align to TRBD1. Looked up from germline, CDR1 is SNHLY and CDR2 is FYNNEI. CDR3 length equals 14 residues. The ends lost 3 bases at V and 6 bases at J; junction bases unmatched: 6. The CDR3 spells CASSEGTEGDTQYL. The CDR3 DNA is TGTGCCAGCAGTGAGGGGACAGAGGGTGATACGCAGTATCTT.

The sample holds many counts of this clonotype. The chain has TRBV9 and TRBJ2-3, with TRBD2 identical over 9 bases. The CDR3 is made up of 16 amino acids. After removal of 4 bases from V and 6 bases from J, the junction contained 12 bases not matched to a gene. Germline lookup yields CDR1 SGDLS and CDR2 YYNGEE. CDR3 loop: CASSPRPAGGGDTQYF. Here the CDR3 DNA reads TGTGCCAGCAGCCCAAGGCCAGCGGGGGGAGGGGATACGCAGTATTTT.

This clonotype has ten or more counts. V gene TRBV7-2 combines with J gene TRBJ1-1; the D is unclear. This CDR3 is built from 14 residues. Deletions cut 4 bases from V and 4 bases from J, with 13 bases between. Germline CDR1 reads SGHTA; CDR2 reads FQGNSA. In DNA, the CDR3 is TGTGCCAGCAGCTCCCAATCGTCTGCCACTGAAGCTTTCTTT. Encoded protein: CASSSQSSATEAFF.